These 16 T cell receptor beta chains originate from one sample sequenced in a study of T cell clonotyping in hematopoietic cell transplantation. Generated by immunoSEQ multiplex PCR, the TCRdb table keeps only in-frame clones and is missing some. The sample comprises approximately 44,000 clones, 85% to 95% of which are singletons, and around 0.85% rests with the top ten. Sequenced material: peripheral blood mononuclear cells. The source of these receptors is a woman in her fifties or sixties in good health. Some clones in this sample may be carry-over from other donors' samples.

The CDR3, as DNA: TGTGCCAGCAGCGCCCAGTTAGTGACTGAGCAGTTCTTC. As protein: CASSAQLVTEQFF. The chain links TRBV9 to TRBJ2-1; D uncertain. The CDR3 is 13 amino acids. V shed 3 bases and J shed 9 bases, with 13 bases lying between them. Germline CDR1 is SGDLS and CDR2 is YYNGEE.

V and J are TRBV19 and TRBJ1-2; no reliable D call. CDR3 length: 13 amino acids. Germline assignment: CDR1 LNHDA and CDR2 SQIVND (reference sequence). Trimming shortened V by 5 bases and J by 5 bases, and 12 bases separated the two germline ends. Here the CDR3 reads CASSHDTEYGYTF. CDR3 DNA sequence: TGTGCCAGTAGTCACGACACGGAGTATGGCTACACCTTC.

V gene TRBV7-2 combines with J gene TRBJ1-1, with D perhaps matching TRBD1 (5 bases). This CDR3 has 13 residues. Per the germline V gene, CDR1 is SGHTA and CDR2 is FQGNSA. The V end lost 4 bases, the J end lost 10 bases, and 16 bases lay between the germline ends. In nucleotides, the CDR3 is TGTGCCAGCAGCTCGGGACGAGGTTTTGCAGCTTTCTTT. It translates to CASSSGRGFAAFF.

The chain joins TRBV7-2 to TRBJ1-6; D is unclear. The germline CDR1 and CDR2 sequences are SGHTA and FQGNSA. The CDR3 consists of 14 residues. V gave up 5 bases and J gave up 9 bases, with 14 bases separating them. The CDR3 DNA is TGTGCCAGCAGCCCGCAAGGTCCTACTTCACCCCTCCACTTT. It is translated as CASSPQGPTSPLHF.

CDR3 in amino acids: CASSSRDGNEKLFF. DNA for the CDR3: TGTGCCAGCAGCTCCCGGGACGGAAATGAAAAACTGTTTTTT. V and J are TRBV11-3 and TRBJ1-4; tentative D call: TRBD1 (5 bases). Trimming took off 4 bases at V and 5 bases at J, with 11 bases between the two ends. The germline gives CDR1 SGHNT, CDR2 YENEEA. This CDR3 has 14 amino acids.

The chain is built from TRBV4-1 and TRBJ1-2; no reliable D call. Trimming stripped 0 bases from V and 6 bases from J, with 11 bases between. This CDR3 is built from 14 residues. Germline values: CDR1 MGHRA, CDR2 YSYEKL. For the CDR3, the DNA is TGCGCCAGCAGCCAAGAGGTACAGATCGATGGCTACACCTTC. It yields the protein CASSQEVQIDGYTF.

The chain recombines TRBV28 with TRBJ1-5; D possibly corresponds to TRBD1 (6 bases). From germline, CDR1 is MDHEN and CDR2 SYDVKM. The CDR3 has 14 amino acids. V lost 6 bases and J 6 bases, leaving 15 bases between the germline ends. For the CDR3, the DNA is TGTGCCAGCAGGCCAACAGGGTTGGGTCAGCCCCAGCATTTT. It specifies CASRPTGLGQPQHF.

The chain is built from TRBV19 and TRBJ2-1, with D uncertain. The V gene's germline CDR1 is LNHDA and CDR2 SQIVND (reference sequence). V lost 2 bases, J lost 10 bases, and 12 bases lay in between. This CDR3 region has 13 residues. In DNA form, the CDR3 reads TGTGCCAGTAGTATAAGCGCGCGAGGAGAGCAGTTCTTC. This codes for CASSISARGEQFF.

The CDR3 loop reads CASSEYDRVKAEAFF. The DNA for the CDR3 is TGCGCCAGCAGTGAGTATGACAGGGTGAAGGCTGAAGCTTTCTTT. The gene calls are TRBV10-1 and TRBJ1-1, with 7 bases matching TRBD1. The length of the CDR3 is 15 residues. Trimming cost V 1 base and J 6 bases; bases outside gene matches: 8. The germline gives CDR1 WNHNN, CDR2 SYGVQD (reference sequence).

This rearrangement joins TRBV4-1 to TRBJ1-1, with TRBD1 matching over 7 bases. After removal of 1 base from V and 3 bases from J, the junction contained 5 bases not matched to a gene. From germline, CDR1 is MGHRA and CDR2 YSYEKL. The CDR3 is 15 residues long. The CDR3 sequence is CASSQVHRGDTEAFF. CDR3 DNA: TGCGCCAGCAGCCAAGTTCACAGGGGAGACACTGAAGCTTTCTTT.

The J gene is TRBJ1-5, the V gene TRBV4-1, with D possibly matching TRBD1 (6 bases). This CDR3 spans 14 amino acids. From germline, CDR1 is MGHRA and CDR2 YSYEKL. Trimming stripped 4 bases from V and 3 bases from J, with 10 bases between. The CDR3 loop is CASSRGQLNQPQHF. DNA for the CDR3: TGCGCCAGCAGCCGAGGACAGCTCAATCAGCCCCAGCATTTT.

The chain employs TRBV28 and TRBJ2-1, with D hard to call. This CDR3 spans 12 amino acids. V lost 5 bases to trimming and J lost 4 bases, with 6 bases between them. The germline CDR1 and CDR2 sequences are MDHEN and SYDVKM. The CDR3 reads CASSVGYNEQFF. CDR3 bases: TGTGCCAGCAGTGTCGGATACAATGAGCAGTTCTTC.

The CDR3: CASSLRATGDKAFF. As DNA, the CDR3 is TGTGCCAGCAGCTTGCGCGCGACAGGGGACAAAGCTTTCTTT. The genes are TRBV5-4 and TRBJ1-1; 8 nucleotides agree with TRBD1. The CDR3 has 14 amino acids. The germline CDR1 and CDR2 sequences are SGHNT and YYREEE (reference sequence). Germline trimming cut 1 base from V and 9 bases from J; bases unmatched to any gene: 8.

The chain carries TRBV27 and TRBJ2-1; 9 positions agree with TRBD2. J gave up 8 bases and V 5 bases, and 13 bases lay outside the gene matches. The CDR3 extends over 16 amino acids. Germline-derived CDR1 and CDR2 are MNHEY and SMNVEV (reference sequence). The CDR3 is CASSKRIGGGADEQFF. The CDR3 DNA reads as TGTGCCAGCAGTAAAAGGATCGGCGGGGGGGCCGATGAGCAGTTCTTC.

The CDR3 DNA follows: TGTGCCAGCAGCTACGACGGGACAGCGAACACCGGGGAGCTGTTTTTT. The encoded protein is CASSYDGTANTGELFF. The chain combines TRBV5-6 with TRBJ2-2, with TRBD1 matching over 7 bases. Losses at the gene ends were 3 bases for V and 0 bases for J; bases not matched to a gene: 5. Germline CDR1 and CDR2: SGHDT and YYEEEE. The CDR3 runs 16 residues.

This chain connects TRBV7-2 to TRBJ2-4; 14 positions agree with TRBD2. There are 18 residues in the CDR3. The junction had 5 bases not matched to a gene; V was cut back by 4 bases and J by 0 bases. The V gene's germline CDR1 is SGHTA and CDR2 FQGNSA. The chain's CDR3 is CASSSTSGGAVAKNIQYF. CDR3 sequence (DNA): TGTGCCAGCAGCTCGACTAGCGGGGGGGCTGTAGCCAAAAACATTCAGTACTTC.